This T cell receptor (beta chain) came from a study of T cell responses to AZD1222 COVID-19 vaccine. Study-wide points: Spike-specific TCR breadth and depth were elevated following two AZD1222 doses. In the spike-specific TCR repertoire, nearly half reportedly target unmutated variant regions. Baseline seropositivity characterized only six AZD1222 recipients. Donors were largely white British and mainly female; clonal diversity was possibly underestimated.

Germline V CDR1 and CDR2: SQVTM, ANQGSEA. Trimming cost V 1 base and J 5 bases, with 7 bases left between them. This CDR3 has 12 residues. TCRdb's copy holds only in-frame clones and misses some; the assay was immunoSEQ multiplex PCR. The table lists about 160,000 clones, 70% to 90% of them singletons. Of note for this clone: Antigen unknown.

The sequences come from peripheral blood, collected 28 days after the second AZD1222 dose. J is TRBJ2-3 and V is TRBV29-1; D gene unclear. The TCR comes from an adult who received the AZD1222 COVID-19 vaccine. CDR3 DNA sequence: TGCAGCGTTGAAGTAGGGCAAGATACGCAGTATTTT. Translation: CSVEVGQDTQYF.